The 22 T cell receptor beta chains below all came from one sample that was sequenced in a study of regulatory T cells in long-lasting Graves disease. The time point: newly diagnosed GD, antithyroid drugs for less than 3 months. From RNA extracted from PBMCs, the TCR library was made. The authors built TCR beta libraries using iRepertoire HTBI primers and Arm-PCR of CDR3 regions. Via MiXCR, TCRdb re-called the multiplex PCR reads, giving one row per CDR3 protein. Among more than 450,000 distinct CDR3 sequences, around 12% were seen once, and the ten largest hold 8.9%. These sequences were also reported in another study, on T cells in Graves' hyperthyroidism and ophthalmopathy.

The sample consisted of peripheral blood mononuclear cells (PBMCs), taken at new diagnosis, from a patient treated with antithyroid drugs. All receptors derive from a young woman with Graves disease.

This clonotype was seen repeatedly, ten times or more. The V and J genes are TRBV27 and TRBJ2-3; no clear D gene. CDR1 is MNHEY and CDR2 is SMNVEV in the germline V gene (reference sequence). V shed 0 bases and J shed 0 bases, with 7 bases lying between them. CDR3 length equals 15 residues. CDR3 in amino acids: CASSLSPRSTDTQYF. For the CDR3, the DNA is TGTGCCAGCAGTTTATCCCCGAGAAGCACAGATACGCAGTATTTT.

The rearrangement uses TRBV12-3 or TRBV12-4 and TRBJ2-7; D gene unclear. V lost 3 bases and J lost 0, with 18 bases in between. The CDR3 has 17 residues. In DNA form, the CDR3 reads TGTGCCAGCAGTTTGGGTGGTTTGAGTTCCAGCTCCTACGAGCAGTACGTC. This sequence encodes CASSLGGLSSSSYEQYV.

The CDR3 coding sequence is TGTGCCAGTAGGGCTAGCGGAAACACCGGGGAGCTGTTTTTT. This encodes CASRASGNTGELFF. The chain joins TRBV19 to TRBJ2-2, with 7 nucleotides matching TRBD2. Unmatched junction bases numbered 3, after V lost 6 bases and J lost 2 bases. Germline-derived CDR1 and CDR2 are LNHDA and SQIVND (reference sequence). The CDR3 spans 14 residues.

This chain links TRBV7-2 with TRBJ1-1; D is ambiguous. CDR3 length: 12 residues. V was pared by 6 bases and J by 6 bases, with 11 bases between. CDR1 SGHTA and CDR2 FQGNSA come from the germline V gene. This chain's CDR3 is CASRTRFAEAFF. Written as DNA, the CDR3 is TGTGCCAGCAGAACGAGGTTCGCTGAAGCTTTCTTT.

J is TRBJ1-2 and V is TRBV19; 9 nucleotides match TRBD1. V lost 7 bases and J lost 4; bases outside the gene matches: 10. This CDR3 is built from 15 residues. Per germline, CDR1 LNHDA and CDR2 SQIVND (reference sequence). CDR3 in DNA: TGTGCCAGTACCTCCCCGGACAGGGGTTCCTATGGCTACACCTTC. Its translation is CASTSPDRGSYGYTF.

This clonotype has at least ten counts. The chain employs TRBV2 and TRBJ2-3, with unresolved D. The CDR3 sequence is 15 residues long. Per germline, CDR1 SNHLY and CDR2 FYNNEI. Trimming removed 7 bases at V and 2 bases at J, with 16 bases between. CDR3 sequence reads: CASKEFPYSTDTQYF. The CDR3 coding sequence is TGTGCCAGCAAGGAGTTCCCTTATTCCACAGATACGCAGTATTTT.

Many counts were recorded for this clonotype. The chain combines TRBV29-1 with TRBJ2-7, with a possible D match to TRBD1 (5 bases). Trimming cost V 1 base and J 6 bases, with 10 bases left between them. This CDR3 is 12 amino acids long. Looked up from germline, CDR1 is SQVTM and CDR2 is ANQGSEA. CDR3 loop: CSVEGPRGEQYF. DNA of the CDR3: TGCAGCGTTGAAGGCCCTAGGGGCGAGCAGTACTTC.

This clonotype was found many times. The chain carries TRBV6-5 and TRBJ2-7, with D perhaps assigned TRBD1 or TRBD2 (5 bases each). The germline V gene has CDR1 MNHEY and CDR2 SVGAGI. V gave up 0 bases and J gave up 3 bases, with 12 bases separating them. This CDR3 has 15 amino acids. The CDR3 loop reads CASSYSWQGDYEQYF. The CDR3 DNA follows: TGTGCCAGCAGTTACTCATGGCAGGGAGACTACGAGCAGTACTTC.

This clonotype appeared many times. The chain employs TRBV30 and TRBJ1-1; D is uncertain. Trimming left V 4 bases short and J 7 bases short, with 16 bases between. The CDR3 contains 13 residues. Germline CDR1 reads GTSNPN; CDR2 reads SVGIG (reference sequence). This CDR3 reads CAWIRIGLFEAFF. Written as DNA, the CDR3 is TGTGCCTGGATCCGCATCGGCCTTTTTGAAGCTTTCTTT.

The chain carries TRBV10-2 and TRBJ1-4; D is unresolved. CDR1 and CDR2 from the germline V gene are WSHSY and SAAADI. V shed 2 bases and J shed 1 base, with 14 bases lying between them. This CDR3 is 17 amino acids long. The CDR3: CASSEPKSWGTNEKLFF. Written as DNA, the CDR3 is TGCGCCAGCAGTGAGCCTAAATCGTGGGGAACTAATGAAAAACTGTTTTTT.

This clonotype was found many times. The chain recombines TRBV7-9 with TRBJ2-5; D call uncertain. V was shortened by 3 bases and J by 5 bases, with 10 bases between the two germline ends. This CDR3 is 13 amino acids long. The germline V gene has CDR1 SEHNR and CDR2 FQNEAQ (reference sequence). The CDR3 coding sequence is TGTGCCAGCAGCTTTACCGATCGTGAGACCCAGTACTTC. Protein product: CASSFTDRETQYF.

This chain connects TRBV12-3 or TRBV12-4 to TRBJ2-1; 10 bases align to TRBD2. The ends lost 7 bases at V and 3 bases at J; junction bases unmatched: 18. There are 19 residues in the CDR3. The CDR3 is CASTGEGASGSRVYNEQFF. Written as DNA, the CDR3 is TGTGCCAGCACCGGCGAGGGGGCTAGCGGGAGCAGGGTCTACAATGAGCAGTTCTTC.

This clonotype was seen repeatedly, ten times or more. J is TRBJ2-2 and V is TRBV25-1; TRBD1 agrees at 7 bases. The J segment lost 5 bases and the V segment lost 5 bases, leaving 11 bases of the junction unmatched. Looked up from germline, CDR1 is MGHDK and CDR2 is SYGVNS. This CDR3 has 16 amino acids. CDR3 DNA: TGTGCCAGCAGTAAGGGACAGACGGGTAAAACCGGGGAGCTGTTTTTT. As protein: CASSKGQTGKTGELFF.

The sample holds a few counts of this clonotype. The chain combines TRBV6-5 with TRBJ2-1, with 8 bases lining up with TRBD2. Germline V gene data show CDR1 as MNHEY and CDR2 as SVGAGI. Trimming removed 3 bases from V and 5 bases from J; junction bases left unmatched: 24. This CDR3 is 21 amino acids long. The CDR3 sequence: CASSYTAPGLDVMVGHNEQFF. CDR3 sequence (DNA): TGTGCCAGCAGTTATACGGCACCGGGACTAGACGTTATGGTGGGCCACAATGAGCAGTTCTTC.

There are many counts of this clonotype. V and J are TRBV7-2 and TRBJ1-5; D is perhaps TRBD1 (6 bases). The V gene's germline CDR1 is SGHTA and CDR2 FQGNSA. Deletions cut 5 bases from V and 0 bases from J, with 11 bases between. The CDR3 covers 15 residues. This chain's CDR3 is CASSPDRNSNQPQHF. In nucleotides, the CDR3 is TGTGCCAGCAGCCCCGACAGGAATAGCAATCAGCCCCAGCATTTT.

A word on this clonotype: One base away lies a much larger clone, so this may be a sequencing read error. This sequence joins TRBV7-2 and TRBJ2-6, with D perhaps TRBD2 (6 bases). Per germline, CDR1 SGHTA and CDR2 FQGNSA. This CDR3 contains 17 residues. CDR3 bases: TGTGCCAGCAGCTTAGCGGTCGCGGGGTACGGGGCCAACGTCCCGACTTTC. Translating gives CASSLAVAGYGANVPTF.

This clonotype came up a few times. This may arise from a read error, as a much more abundant clone is one base away. The missing conserved phenylalanine or tryptophan at the end of this CDR3 makes a read error likely. The J gene is TRBJ1-1, the V gene TRBV3-1, with D perhaps TRBD1 (6 bases). Germline values: CDR1 LGHDT, CDR2 YNNKEL (reference sequence). V was cut by 4 bases and J by 4 bases, with 16 bases left in between. This CDR3 contains 15 residues. The CDR3 here is CASSRLLGAGTEAFS. The CDR3 coding sequence is TGTGCCAGCAGCCGGTTGTTGGGGGCCGGCACTGAAGCTTTCTCT.

This clonotype has at least ten counts. V and J are TRBV18 and TRBJ1-5, with a weak D call TRBD1 (6 bases). CDR1 and CDR2 (germline): KGHSH, LQKENI. The germline V and J ends were trimmed by 3 bases and 5 bases, with 8 bases remaining between them. The CDR3 is 13 amino acids. The DNA of the CDR3 is TGTGCCAGCTCACCGACAGGTGATCAGCCCCAGCATTTT. Protein: CASSPTGDQPQHF.

This clonotype was picked up many times. This chain connects TRBV7-2 to TRBJ1-1; 10 positions match TRBD1. There are 15 residues in the CDR3. Germline V CDR1 and CDR2: SGHTA, FQGNSA. The trim removed 8 bases at V and 5 bases at J, leaving 11 bases unmatched. The DNA for the CDR3 is TGTGCCAGCTTCCGGGACAGGGGCAGTGGGACTGAAGCTTTCTTT. Its protein is CASFRDRGSGTEAFF.

The V call is TRBV20-1, the J call TRBJ2-5; 16 bases match TRBD2. The germline V gene encodes CDR1 DFQATT and CDR2 SNEGSKA (reference sequence). The CDR3 runs 16 residues. The CDR3 bases are TGCAGCCTGGGGGGACTAGCGGGAGGGCCGGAATGGACCCAGTACTTC. Translating it yields CSLGGLAGGPEWTQYF.

This clonotype was observed at least ten times. This chain joins TRBV27 and TRBJ2-1, with 7 bases that match TRBD2. The CDR3 totals 13 residues. J gave up 7 bases and V 6 bases, and 6 bases lay outside the gene matches. Germline lookup yields CDR1 MNHEY and CDR2 SMNVEV (reference sequence). CDR3 in amino acids: CASSGGSRNEQFF. Written as DNA, the CDR3 is TGTGCCAGCAGCGGCGGGAGTAGGAATGAGCAGTTCTTC.

A remark on this clonotype: Relative to the germline gene, one junction end is altered; a read error may explain this. The rearrangement uses TRBV7-2 and TRBJ2-5, with D perhaps TRBD1 (5 bases). The CDR3 loop spans 15 amino acids. Germline V gene lookup returns CDR1 SGHTA and CDR2 FQGNSA. In nucleotides, the CDR3 is TGTGCCAGCGGCTTCGCCTCGTCAGGGCAAGAGACCCAGTACTTC. Amino acids: CASGFASSGQETQYF.